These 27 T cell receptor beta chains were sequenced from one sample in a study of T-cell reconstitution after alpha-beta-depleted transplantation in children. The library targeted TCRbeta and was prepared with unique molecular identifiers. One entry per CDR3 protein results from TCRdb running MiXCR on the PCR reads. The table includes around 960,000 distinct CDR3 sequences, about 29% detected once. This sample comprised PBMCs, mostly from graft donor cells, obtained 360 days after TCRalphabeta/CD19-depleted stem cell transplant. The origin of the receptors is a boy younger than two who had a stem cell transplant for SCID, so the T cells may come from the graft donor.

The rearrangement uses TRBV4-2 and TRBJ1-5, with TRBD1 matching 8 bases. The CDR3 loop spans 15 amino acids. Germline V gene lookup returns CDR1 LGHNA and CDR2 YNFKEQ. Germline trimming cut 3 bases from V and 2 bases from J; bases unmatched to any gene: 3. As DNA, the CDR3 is TGTGCCAGCAGCCAGGACAGGGCGGGCAATCAGCCCCAGCATTTT. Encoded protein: CASSQDRAGNQPQHF.

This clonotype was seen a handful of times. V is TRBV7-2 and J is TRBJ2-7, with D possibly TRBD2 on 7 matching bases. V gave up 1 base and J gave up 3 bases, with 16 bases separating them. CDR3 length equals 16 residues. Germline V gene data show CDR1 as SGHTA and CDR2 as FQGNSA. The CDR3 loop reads CASSLGTAGARYEQYF. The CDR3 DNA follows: TGTGCCAGCAGCTTAGGAACGGCGGGGGCCCGCTACGAGCAGTACTTC.

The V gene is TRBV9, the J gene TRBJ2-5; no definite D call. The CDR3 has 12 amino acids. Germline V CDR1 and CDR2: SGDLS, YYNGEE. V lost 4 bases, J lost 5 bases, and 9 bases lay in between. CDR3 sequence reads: CASSPLEETQYF. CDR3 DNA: TGTGCCAGCAGCCCCCTTGAGGAGACCCAGTACTTC.

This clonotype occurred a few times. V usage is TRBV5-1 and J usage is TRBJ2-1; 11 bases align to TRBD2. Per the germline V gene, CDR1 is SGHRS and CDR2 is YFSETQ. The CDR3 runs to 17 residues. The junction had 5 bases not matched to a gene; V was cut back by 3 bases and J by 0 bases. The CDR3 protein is CASSSLAGGGSYNEQFF. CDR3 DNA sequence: TGCGCCAGCAGCTCCCTAGCGGGGGGTGGCTCCTACAATGAGCAGTTCTTC.

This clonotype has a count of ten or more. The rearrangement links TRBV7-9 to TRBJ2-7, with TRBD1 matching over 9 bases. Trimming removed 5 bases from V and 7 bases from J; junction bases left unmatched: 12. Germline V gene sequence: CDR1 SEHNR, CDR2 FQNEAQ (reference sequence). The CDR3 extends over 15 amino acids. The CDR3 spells CASSLGGTGPNEQYF. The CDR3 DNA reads TGTGCCAGCAGCCTGGGGGGGACAGGGCCTAATGAGCAGTACTTC.

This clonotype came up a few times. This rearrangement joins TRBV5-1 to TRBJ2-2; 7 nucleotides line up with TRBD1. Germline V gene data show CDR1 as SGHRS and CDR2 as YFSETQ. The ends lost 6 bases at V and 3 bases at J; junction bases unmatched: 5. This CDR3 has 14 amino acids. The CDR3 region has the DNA TGCGCCAGCAAGGGACAGCAGGACACCGGGGAGCTGTTTTTT. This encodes CASKGQQDTGELFF.

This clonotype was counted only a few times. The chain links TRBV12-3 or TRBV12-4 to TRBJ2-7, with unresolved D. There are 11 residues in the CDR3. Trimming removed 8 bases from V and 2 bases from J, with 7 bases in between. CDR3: CASCGAYEQYF. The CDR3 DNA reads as TGTGCCAGCTGCGGAGCCTACGAGCAGTACTTC.

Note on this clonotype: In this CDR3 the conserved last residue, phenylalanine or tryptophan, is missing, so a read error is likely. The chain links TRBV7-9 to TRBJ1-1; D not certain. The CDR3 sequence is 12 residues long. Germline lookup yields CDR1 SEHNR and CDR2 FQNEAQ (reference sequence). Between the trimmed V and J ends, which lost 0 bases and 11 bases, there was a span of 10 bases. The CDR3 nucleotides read TGTGCCAGCAGCTTAGCGGCCGGAGGGGCTTTCTAT. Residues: CASSLAAGGAFY.

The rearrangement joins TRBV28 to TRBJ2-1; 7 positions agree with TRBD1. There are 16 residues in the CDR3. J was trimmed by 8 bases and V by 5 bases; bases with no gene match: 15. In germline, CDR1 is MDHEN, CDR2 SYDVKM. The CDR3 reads CASSPPLGQQPDEQFF. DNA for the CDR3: TGTGCCAGCAGTCCGCCCCTGGGACAGCAACCCGATGAGCAGTTCTTC.

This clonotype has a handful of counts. The DNA of the CDR3 is TGCAGTGCCCCTGGGGGGACAATACGTGAAAAACTGTTTTTT. This encodes CSAPGGTIREKLFF. The chain uses TRBV20-1 and TRBJ1-4; a possible D gene is TRBD1 (6 bases). V dropped 6 bases and J dropped 7 bases, with 18 bases sitting between them. CDR1 is DFQATT, CDR2 SNEGSKA, per germline (reference sequence). The CDR3 has 14 amino acids.

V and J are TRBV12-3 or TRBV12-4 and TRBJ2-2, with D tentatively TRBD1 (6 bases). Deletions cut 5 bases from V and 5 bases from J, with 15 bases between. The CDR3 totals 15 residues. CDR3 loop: CASSPLDRLTGELFF. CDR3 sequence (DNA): TGTGCCAGCAGTCCGCTCGACAGGCTTACCGGGGAGCTGTTTTTT.

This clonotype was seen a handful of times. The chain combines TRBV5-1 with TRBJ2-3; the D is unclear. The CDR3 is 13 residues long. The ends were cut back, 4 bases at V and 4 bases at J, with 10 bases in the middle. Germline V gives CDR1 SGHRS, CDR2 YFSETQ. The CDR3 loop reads CASSPANSDTQYF. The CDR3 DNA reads TGCGCCAGCAGCCCCGCTAACTCAGATACGCAGTATTTT.

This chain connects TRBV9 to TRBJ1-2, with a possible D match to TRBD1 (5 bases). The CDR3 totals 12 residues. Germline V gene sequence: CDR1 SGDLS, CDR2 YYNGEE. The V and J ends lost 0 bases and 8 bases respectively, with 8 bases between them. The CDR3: CASSVARDGYTF. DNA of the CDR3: TGTGCCAGCAGCGTAGCAAGGGACGGCTACACCTTC.

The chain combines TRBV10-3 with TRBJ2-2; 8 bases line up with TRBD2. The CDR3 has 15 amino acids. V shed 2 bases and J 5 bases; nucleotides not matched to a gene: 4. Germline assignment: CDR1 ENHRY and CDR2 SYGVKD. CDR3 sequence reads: CAISETSGPTGELFF. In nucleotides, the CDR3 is TGTGCCATCAGTGAGACTAGCGGCCCTACCGGGGAGCTGTTTTTT.

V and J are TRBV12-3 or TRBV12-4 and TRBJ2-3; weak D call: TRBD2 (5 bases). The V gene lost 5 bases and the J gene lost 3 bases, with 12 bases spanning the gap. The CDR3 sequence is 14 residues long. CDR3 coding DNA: TGTGCCAGCAGTCCTTCCGGGGAGACAGATACGCAGTATTTT. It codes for CASSPSGETDTQYF.

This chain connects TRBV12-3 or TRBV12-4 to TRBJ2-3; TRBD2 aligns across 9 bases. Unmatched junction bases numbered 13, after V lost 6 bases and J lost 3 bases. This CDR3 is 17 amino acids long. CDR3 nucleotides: TGTGCCAGCAGCCCCCTCGGCGCGGGGGGGCAAACAGATACGCAGTATTTT. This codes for CASSPLGAGGQTDTQYF.

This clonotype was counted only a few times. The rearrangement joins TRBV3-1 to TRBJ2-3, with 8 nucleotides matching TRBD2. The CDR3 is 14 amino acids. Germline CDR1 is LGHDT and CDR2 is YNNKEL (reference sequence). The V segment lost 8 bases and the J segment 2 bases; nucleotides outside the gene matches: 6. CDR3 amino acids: CASVPSGYTDTQYF. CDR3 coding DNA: TGTGCCAGCGTTCCTAGCGGGTACACAGATACGCAGTATTTT.

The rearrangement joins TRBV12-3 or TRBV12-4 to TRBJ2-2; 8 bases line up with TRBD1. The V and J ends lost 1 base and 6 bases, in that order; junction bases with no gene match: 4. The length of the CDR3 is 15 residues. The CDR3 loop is CASSLVGQVPGELFF. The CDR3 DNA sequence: TGTGCCAGCAGTTTAGTGGGACAGGTCCCCGGGGAGCTGTTTTTT.

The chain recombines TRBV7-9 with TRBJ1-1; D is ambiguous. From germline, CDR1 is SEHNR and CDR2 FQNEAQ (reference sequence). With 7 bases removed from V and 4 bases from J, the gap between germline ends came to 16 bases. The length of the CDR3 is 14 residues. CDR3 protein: CASTSGYGSTEAFF. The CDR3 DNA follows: TGTGCCAGCACCTCCGGGTACGGTAGCACTGAAGCTTTCTTT.

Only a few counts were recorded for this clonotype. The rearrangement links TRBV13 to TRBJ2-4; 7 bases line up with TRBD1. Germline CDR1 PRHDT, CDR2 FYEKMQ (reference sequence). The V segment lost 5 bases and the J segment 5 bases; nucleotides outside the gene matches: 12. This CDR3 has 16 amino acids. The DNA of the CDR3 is TGTGCCAGCAGCCCATCCCCTGGGCAGGGGGAAAACATTCAGTACTTC. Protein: CASSPSPGQGENIQYF. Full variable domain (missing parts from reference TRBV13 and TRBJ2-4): AAGVIQSPRHLIKEKRETATLKCYPIPRHDTVYWYQQGPGQDPQFLISFYEKMQSDKGSIPDRFSAQQFSDYHSELNMSSLELGDSALYFCASSPSPGQGENIQYFGAGTRLSVL.

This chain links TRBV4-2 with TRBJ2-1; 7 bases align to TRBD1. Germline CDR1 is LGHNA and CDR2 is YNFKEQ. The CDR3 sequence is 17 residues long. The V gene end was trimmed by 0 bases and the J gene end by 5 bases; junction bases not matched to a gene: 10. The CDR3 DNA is TGTGCCAGCAGCCAAGATCGGAGGACAGGTACGAACAATGAGCAGTTCTTC. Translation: CASSQDRRTGTNNEQFF.

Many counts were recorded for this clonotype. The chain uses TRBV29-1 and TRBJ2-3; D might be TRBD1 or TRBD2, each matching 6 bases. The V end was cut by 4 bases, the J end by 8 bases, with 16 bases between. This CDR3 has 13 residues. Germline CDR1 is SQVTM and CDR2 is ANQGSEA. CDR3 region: CSVVGGPGGTQYF. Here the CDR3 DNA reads TGCAGCGTTGTGGGGGGCCCCGGGGGTACGCAGTATTTT.

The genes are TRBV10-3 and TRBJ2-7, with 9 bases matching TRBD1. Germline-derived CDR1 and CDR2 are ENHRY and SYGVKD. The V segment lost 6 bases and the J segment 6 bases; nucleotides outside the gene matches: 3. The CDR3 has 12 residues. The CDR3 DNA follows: TGTGCCATCAGACAGGGGGCAGGCGAGCAGTACTTC. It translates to CAIRQGAGEQYF.

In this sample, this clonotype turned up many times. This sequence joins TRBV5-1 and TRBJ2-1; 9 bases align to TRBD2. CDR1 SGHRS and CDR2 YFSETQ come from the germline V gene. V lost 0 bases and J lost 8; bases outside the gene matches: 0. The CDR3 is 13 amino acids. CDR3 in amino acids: CASSLGGGDEQFF. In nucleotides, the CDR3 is TGCGCCAGCAGCTTGGGCGGGGGGGATGAGCAGTTCTTC.

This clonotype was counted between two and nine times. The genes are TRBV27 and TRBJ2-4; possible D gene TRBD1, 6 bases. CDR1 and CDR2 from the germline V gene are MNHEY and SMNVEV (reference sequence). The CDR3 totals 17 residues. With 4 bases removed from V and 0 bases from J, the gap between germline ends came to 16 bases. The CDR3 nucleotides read TGTGCCAGCAGTTCCCGGGACACTTCCTTAGCCAAAAACATTCAGTACTTC. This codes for CASSSRDTSLAKNIQYF.

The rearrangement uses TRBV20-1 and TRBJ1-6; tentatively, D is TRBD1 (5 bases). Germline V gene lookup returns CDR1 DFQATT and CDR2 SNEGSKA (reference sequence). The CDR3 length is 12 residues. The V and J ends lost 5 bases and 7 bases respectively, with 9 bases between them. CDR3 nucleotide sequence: TGCAGTGCTGGGGGGACCAATTCACCCCTCCACTTT. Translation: CSAGGTNSPLHF.

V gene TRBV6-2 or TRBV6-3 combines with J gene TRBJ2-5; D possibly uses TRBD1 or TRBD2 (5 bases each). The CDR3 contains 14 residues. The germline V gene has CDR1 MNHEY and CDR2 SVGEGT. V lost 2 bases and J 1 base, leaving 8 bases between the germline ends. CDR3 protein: CASSYRGRQETQYF. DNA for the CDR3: TGTGCCAGCAGTTACCGGGGCCGCCAAGAGACCCAGTACTTC.